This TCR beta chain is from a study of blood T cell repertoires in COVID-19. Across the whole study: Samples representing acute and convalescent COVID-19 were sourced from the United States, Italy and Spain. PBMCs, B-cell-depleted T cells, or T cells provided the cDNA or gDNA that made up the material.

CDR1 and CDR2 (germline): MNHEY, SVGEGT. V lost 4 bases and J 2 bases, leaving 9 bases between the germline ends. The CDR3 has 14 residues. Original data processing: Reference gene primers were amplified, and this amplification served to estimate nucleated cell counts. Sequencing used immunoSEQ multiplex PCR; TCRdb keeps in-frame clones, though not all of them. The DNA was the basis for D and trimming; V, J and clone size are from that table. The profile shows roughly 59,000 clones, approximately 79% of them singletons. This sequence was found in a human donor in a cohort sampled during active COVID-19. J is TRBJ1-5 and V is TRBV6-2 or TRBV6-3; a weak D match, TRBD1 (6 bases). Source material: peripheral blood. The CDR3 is CASSSYRGNQPQHF. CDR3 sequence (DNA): TGTGCCAGCAGTTCGTACAGGGGCAATCAGCCCCAGCATTTT.